This TCR beta chain was sequenced during a study of blood T cell repertoires in COVID-19. Before being deemed recovered, Cohort 3 donors had two negative PCRs, clearance, or symptom resolution. Germline-derived CDR1 and CDR2 are WNHNN and SYGVQD (reference sequence). Trimming removed 6 bases from V and 4 bases from J; junction bases left unmatched: 5. The CDR3 totals 14 residues. Profiling relied on immunoSEQ multiplex PCR, and the TCRdb table lists in-frame clones only, not all of them. The data show approximately 120,000 clones, with less than 90% seen just once and 15% to 20% held by the top ten. V usage is TRBV10-1 and J usage is TRBJ2-2, with 7 positions matching TRBD1. The receptor comes from a man under 40 who had recovered from COVID-19. The source material was PBMCs or T cells enriched from blood (not recorded which). CDR3 in amino acids: CASSDRVATGELFF. As DNA, the CDR3 is TGCGCCAGCAGCGACAGGGTGGCCACCGGGGAGCTGTTTTTT.